Listed below are T cell receptor beta chains from one sample, sequenced in a study of cytotoxic CD8 clonotypes in ibrutinib-treated CLL. This table comes from immunoSEQ multiplex PCR, and its TCRdb copy is limited to in-frame clones, with some not included. The table lists 50,000 to 65,000 clones, about three quarters of them singletons. The sequencing used PBMCs, collected after 12 months of ibrutinib treatment. The receptors originated from a human donor with chronic lymphocytic leukemia. CDR3s include the opening cysteine and the closing phenylalanine or tryptophan. The D gene is left open where the match is weak. A row's size may be missing; if present it is once, few, many or a size class.

V gene,J gene,D gene,CDR3 length,clone size,CDR3 DNA,CDR3 protein
TRBV7-7,TRBJ2-1,NA,13,few,TGTGCTAGCAGCTTAGGGGGTGGAAATGAGCAGTTCTTC,CASSLGGGNEQFF
TRBV5-4,TRBJ2-2,NA,18,NA,NA,CASRDLTSGILRAGELFF
TRBV27,TRBJ2-7,TRBD2,14,few,TGTGCCAGCAGGCGGGAGGGCCGGTCCTACGAGCAGTACTTC,CASRREGRSYEQYF
TRBV30,TRBJ2-3,NA,14,NA,TGTGCCTGGAGTACCGGGACTTACACAGATACGCAGTATTTT,CAWSTGTYTDTQYF
TRBV19,TRBJ1-5,NA,13,NA,TGTGCCAGTAGTATAGCCAGGACGTCCAGGTATCATTTT,CASSIARTSRYHF
TRBV5-1,TRBJ2-7,NA,13,NA,TGCGCCAGCAGCTTGGGTACCGATGCCGGGCAGTACTTC,CASSLGTDAGQYF
TRBV28,TRBJ1-4,NA,16,NA,TGTGCCAGCAGTTTGTCCGACGGGAGGGCTAATGAAAAACTGTTTTTT,CASSLSDGRANEKLFF
TRBV6-6,TRBJ2-1,NA,14,few,TGTGCCAGCAGTTACGCCAGGGGGGGCAATGAGCAGTTCTTC,CASSYARGGNEQFF
TRBV7-8,TRBJ1-3,NA,13,NA,TGTGCCAGCAGCTTAGCCGTGGGAAACACCATATATTTT,CASSLAVGNTIYF
TRBV7-9,TRBJ2-2,TRBD2,14,NA,TGTGCCAGCAGCCGGGAGGGGAGCGCCGGGGAGCTGTTTTTT,CASSREGSAGELFF
TRBV21-1,TRBJ2-7,NA,16,NA,TGTGCCAGCAGCCCTCCGGGACTAGCGGGACCTTACGAGCAGTACTTC,CASSPPGLAGPYEQYF
TRBV7-3,TRBJ2-2,NA,16,few,TGTGCCAGCAGCTTAACCCCGGGACAACACACCGGGGAGCTGTTTTTT,CASSLTPGQHTGELFF
TRBV13,TRBJ2-1,NA,16,few,TGTGCCAGCAGCTCAACGGGACTTAACTCCTACAATGAGCAGTTCTTC,CASSSTGLNSYNEQFF
TRBV18,TRBJ2-3,NA,15,many,TGTGCCAGCTCCCCCGGGGCCGAAAACACAGATACGCAGTATTTT,CASSPGAENTDTQYF
TRBV6-6,TRBJ1-2,NA,14,NA,TGTGCCAGCAGTCCAAGGGGACGGCTCTATGGCTACACCTTC,CASSPRGRLYGYTF
TRBV5-1,TRBJ2-5,TRBD2,15,NA,TGCGCCAGCAGCTTCGGGACTAGCGGAGGAGAGACCCAGTACTTC,CASSFGTSGGETQYF
TRBV5-1,TRBJ2-1,NA,15,NA,TGCGCCAGCAGCTTGGACTCTCGCGTTAACAATGAGCAGTTCTTC,CASSLDSRVNNEQFF
TRBV7-3,TRBJ2-7,NA,13,few,TGTGCCAGCAGCACGCCCGACATCTACGAGCAGTACTTC,CASSTPDIYEQYF
TRBV19,TRBJ2-7,NA,15,NA,TGTGCCAGTAGTAGCGAACTCGGACTCACCTACGAGCAGTACTTC,CASSSELGLTYEQYF